This T cell receptor (beta chain) is from a study of OX40 agonist ivuxolimab in advanced cancers. Enrollment shut out patients with autoimmune disease history or systemic immunosuppression. The method was immunoSEQ multiplex PCR; TCRdb's version includes in-frame clones alone and lacks a portion of them. The sample has around 62,000 clones, around 87% seen once. Of note for this clone: Its antigen is not identified.

Overall study findings and caveats: At doses 0.1 to 3.0 mg/kg, CD4+ and CD8+ clones expanded.

This sequence originates from an adult with an advanced solid tumor such as melanoma, head and neck, liver or kidney cancer. The starting material was CD4+ or CD8+ T cells sorted from blood, obtained in a trial of the OX40 agonist ivuxolimab.

The CDR3 nucleotides are TGCGCCAGCAGCTTGCAGGCTAGCGGGGCCCTAGATACGCAGTATTTT. Translation: CASSLQASGALDTQYF. The gene calls are TRBV5-1 and TRBJ2-3, with 9 bases identical to TRBD2. The CDR3 covers 16 residues. CDR1 SGHRS and CDR2 YFSETQ come from the germline V gene. The trim removed 1 base at V and 5 bases at J, leaving 8 bases unmatched.